This T cell receptor beta chain was identified in a study of persistence of HIV-infected CD4 T cells. Study-level findings and limits: Degenerate expanded CDR3beta sequences were enriched among CMV- and Gag-responding cells. Proviral oligoclonality tracked with TCR oligoclonality within the same sorted cells.

Sequencing used immunoSEQ version 4 in survey mode. Assay used: immunoSEQ multiplex PCR; TCRdb lists only in-frame clones, some missing. The sample contains 45,000 or so clones, about 88% of which appear only once. This nonspecific control used anti-CD3/anti-CD28 bead stimulation of CD4+ T cells. Responding CD4+ T cells were sorted by upregulation of both CD40 ligand and CD69. Regarding this clone: Its antigen is unidentified.

This TCR was sampled from an adult woman with HIV who was CMV-seropositive. The material sequenced was CD4+ T cells sorted from PBMCs after roughly 18-hour stimulation, taken from a patient who received antiretroviral therapy.

The CDR3 here is CASSSTPGFMNTEAFF. CDR3 nucleotide sequence: TGTGCCAGCAGCTCCACACCCGGGTTTATGAACACTGAAGCTTTCTTT. The genes are TRBV14 and TRBJ1-1; D unclear. The V end was cut by 5 bases, the J end by 0 bases, with 16 bases between. This CDR3 has 16 residues. CDR1 and CDR2 (germline): SGHDN, FVKESK. Drawing the rest from reference TRBV14 and TRBJ1-1, the complete variable domain is EAGVTQFPSHSVIEKGQTVTLRCDPISGHDNLYWYRRVMGKEIKFLLHFVKESKQDESGMPNNRFLAERTGGTYSTLKVQPAELEDSGVYFCASSSTPGFMNTEAFFGQGTRLTVV.